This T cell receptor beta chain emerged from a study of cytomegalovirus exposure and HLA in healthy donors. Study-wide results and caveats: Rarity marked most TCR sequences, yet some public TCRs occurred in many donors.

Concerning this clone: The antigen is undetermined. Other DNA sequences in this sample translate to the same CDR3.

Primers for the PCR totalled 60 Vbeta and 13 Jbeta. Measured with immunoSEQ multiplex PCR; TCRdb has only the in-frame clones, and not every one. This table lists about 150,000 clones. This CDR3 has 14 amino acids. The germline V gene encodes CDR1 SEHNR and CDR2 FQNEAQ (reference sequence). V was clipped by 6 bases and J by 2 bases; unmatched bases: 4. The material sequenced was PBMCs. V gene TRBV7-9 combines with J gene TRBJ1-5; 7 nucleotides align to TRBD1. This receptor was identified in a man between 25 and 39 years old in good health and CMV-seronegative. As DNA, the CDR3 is TGTGCCAGCAGTCGAACAGGGGGCAATCAGCCCCAGCATTTT. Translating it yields CASSRTGGNQPQHF.